The rows below give T cell receptor beta chains drawn from one sample of a study of blood T cell repertoires in COVID-19. TCRdb's table, derived via immunoSEQ multiplex PCR, lists solely in-frame clones and lacks some. The sample contains 110,000 to 150,000 clones, 75% to 90% of which appear only once. The sequencing sample was made of PBMCs or T cells enriched from blood (not recorded which). Receptors were obtained from a man aged 45 to 65 who had recovered from COVID-19. Both conserved end residues are part of each CDR3. Each record gives: CDR3 DNA, CDR3 protein, J gene, V gene, D gene, clone size. The D gene is left open where the match is weak. Clone size is given for some rows only: seen once, a few or many times, or a class if the clone is expanded.

CDR3nt: TGTGCCAGCAGCGTTCTACTCCCGAGCACAGATACGCAGTATTTT; CDR3aa: CASSVLLPSTDTQYF; j_gene: TRBJ2-3; v_gene: TRBV9; d_gene: .; abundance: .
CDR3nt: TGTGCCAGTAGTTTGGCAGGGGTCAGAGATACGCAGTATTTT; CDR3aa: CASSLAGVRDTQYF; j_gene: TRBJ2-3; v_gene: TRBV19; d_gene: .; abundance: .
CDR3nt: TGTGCCAGCAGCTTAAGGACAGGTGGGGACGAGCAGTACTTC; CDR3aa: CASSLRTGGDEQYF; j_gene: TRBJ2-7; v_gene: TRBV5-4; d_gene: TRBD1; abundance: .
CDR3nt: TGTGCCAGCAGCTTGGTTCAGGCTAACTATGGCTACACCTTC; CDR3aa: CASSLVQANYGYTF; j_gene: TRBJ1-2; v_gene: TRBV5-8; d_gene: .; abundance: few
CDR3nt: TGTGCCACCAGTGATAGGGACAGGGCGCCTTACGAGCAGTACTTC; CDR3aa: CATSDRDRAPYEQYF; j_gene: TRBJ2-7; v_gene: TRBV24-1; d_gene: TRBD1; abundance: .
CDR3nt: TGTGCCAGCAGCTGGGGGGACAGCTATGGCTACACCTTC; CDR3aa: CASSWGDSYGYTF; j_gene: TRBJ1-2; v_gene: TRBV5-4; d_gene: TRBD1; abundance: .
CDR3nt: TGTGCCAGCTCACCAGGGCTGAACACCGGGGAGCTGTTTTTT; CDR3aa: CASSPGLNTGELFF; j_gene: TRBJ2-2; v_gene: TRBV18; d_gene: .; abundance: .
CDR3nt: TGTGCCAGCAGTGAAATGGATCCGGGACAGGCCTATAATAGCAATCAGCCCCAGCATTTT; CDR3aa: CASSEMDPGQAYNSNQPQHF; j_gene: TRBJ1-5; v_gene: TRBV2; d_gene: TRBD1; abundance: few
CDR3nt: TGTGCCAGCAGCTTAGCAATTACCGGGACTAGTCAAGAGACCCAGTACTTC; CDR3aa: CASSLAITGTSQETQYF; j_gene: TRBJ2-5; v_gene: TRBV7-9; d_gene: TRBD2; abundance: .
CDR3nt: TGTGCCAGCACAAGAGGGGAGACCCAGTACTTC; CDR3aa: CASTRGETQYF; j_gene: TRBJ2-5; v_gene: TRBV28; d_gene: .; abundance: .
CDR3nt: TGTGCCAGCAGCCCGCCCCGAGGACAGTTGTACAATGAGCAGTTCTTC; CDR3aa: CASSPPRGQLYNEQFF; j_gene: TRBJ2-1; v_gene: TRBV6-2/TRBV6-3; d_gene: .; abundance: .
CDR3nt: TGTGCCACCAGTGACCCTGTGGTTAGCGGGAACAATGAGCAGTTCTTC; CDR3aa: CATSDPVVSGNNEQFF; j_gene: TRBJ2-1; v_gene: TRBV24-1; d_gene: TRBD2; abundance: .
CDR3nt: TGTGCCAGCAGCTTGGGTGGGGACAGAGAGACCCAGTACTTC; CDR3aa: CASSLGGDRETQYF; j_gene: TRBJ2-5; v_gene: TRBV5-4; d_gene: TRBD1; abundance: .
CDR3nt: TGCGCCAGCAGCCTGAAAACAGGGGGGATCTCACCCCTCCACTTT; CDR3aa: CASSLKTGGISPLHF; j_gene: TRBJ1-6; v_gene: TRBV4-3; d_gene: TRBD1; abundance: .
CDR3nt: TGTGCCTGGAGTGTTGGGGGGGGCCAGCCCCAGCATTTT; CDR3aa: CAWSVGGGQPQHF; j_gene: TRBJ1-5; v_gene: TRBV30; d_gene: .; abundance: .
CDR3nt: TGTGCCAGCAGCAAGAGGACTAGCGGGACCTACAATGAGCAGTTCTTC; CDR3aa: CASSKRTSGTYNEQFF; j_gene: TRBJ2-1; v_gene: TRBV6-2/TRBV6-3; d_gene: TRBD2; abundance: .
CDR3nt: TGTGCCAGCAGTTATTTTTCGACGGGGGGGGCAGGTGAGCAGTTCTTC; CDR3aa: CASSYFSTGGAGEQFF; j_gene: TRBJ2-1; v_gene: TRBV6-5; d_gene: TRBD2; abundance: .
CDR3nt: TGTGCCAGCAGTCTCCGACAGGGGGCGCTTACCGGGGAGCTGTTTTTT; CDR3aa: CASSLRQGALTGELFF; j_gene: TRBJ2-2; v_gene: TRBV28; d_gene: TRBD1; abundance: once
CDR3nt: TGTGCCAGCAGCTTAGGGGGGACAGGTGGGACCCAGTACTTC; CDR3aa: CASSLGGTGGTQYF; j_gene: TRBJ2-5; v_gene: TRBV7-9; d_gene: TRBD1; abundance: .
CDR3nt: TGTGCCAGCTCACCCAATGGTAAAAAGCCATACGAGCAGTACTTC; CDR3aa: CASSPNGKKPYEQYF; j_gene: TRBJ2-7; v_gene: TRBV18; d_gene: .; abundance: .
CDR3nt: TGTGCCAGCAGCTTAGATACAGGGGGCTGGAGCAATCAGCCCCAGCATTTT; CDR3aa: CASSLDTGGWSNQPQHF; j_gene: TRBJ1-5; v_gene: TRBV7-9; d_gene: TRBD1; abundance: .
CDR3nt: TGCGCCAGCAGCCAAGATCTAGGGACAGGGGGGACTGAAGCTTTCTTT; CDR3aa: CASSQDLGTGGTEAFF; j_gene: TRBJ1-1; v_gene: TRBV4-1; d_gene: TRBD1; abundance: .
CDR3nt: TGTGCCAGCAGTCCCTTAGGCGGGAGGGCCTACAATGAGCAGTTCTTC; CDR3aa: CASSPLGGRAYNEQFF; j_gene: TRBJ2-1; v_gene: TRBV28; d_gene: TRBD2; abundance: .
CDR3nt: TGTGCCAGCAGTGAATTTGGTGGAGCAAGGGAGCAGTTCTTC; CDR3aa: CASSEFGGAREQFF; j_gene: TRBJ2-1; v_gene: TRBV2; d_gene: .; abundance: .
CDR3nt: TGTGCCAGCAGCTTGACAGGGGCCGATCAAGAGACCCAGTACTTC; CDR3aa: CASSLTGADQETQYF; j_gene: TRBJ2-5; v_gene: TRBV7-6; d_gene: TRBD1; abundance: .
CDR3nt: TGTGCCAGCAGATGGACAGCTAACTATGGCTACACCTTC; CDR3aa: CASRWTANYGYTF; j_gene: TRBJ1-2; v_gene: TRBV12-3/TRBV12-4; d_gene: .; abundance: .
CDR3nt: TGCGCCAGCAGCCAAGAAATGACTAGAGCCTACGAGCAGTACTTC; CDR3aa: CASSQEMTRAYEQYF; j_gene: TRBJ2-7; v_gene: TRBV4-1; d_gene: .; abundance: .
CDR3nt: TGTGCCAGCAGTGTCAGGGGCTACTCTGGAAACACCATATATTTT; CDR3aa: CASSVRGYSGNTIYF; j_gene: TRBJ1-3; v_gene: TRBV27; d_gene: .; abundance: .
CDR3nt: TGTGCCTGGAGTGTCGTGCCAGGGTCTCGGGCCTATAATTCACCCCTCCACTTT; CDR3aa: CAWSVVPGSRAYNSPLHF; j_gene: TRBJ1-6; v_gene: TRBV30; d_gene: .; abundance: .
CDR3nt: TGTGCCAGCAGCGTAGCTGTCAGGTCTAATGAAAAACTGTTTTTT; CDR3aa: CASSVAVRSNEKLFF; j_gene: TRBJ1-4; v_gene: TRBV9; d_gene: .; abundance: .
CDR3nt: TGCGCCAGCAGGGCGGCTGGGGAGGGCGAGCAGTACTTC; CDR3aa: CASRAAGEGEQYF; j_gene: TRBJ2-7; v_gene: TRBV4-1; d_gene: TRBD2; abundance: .
CDR3nt: TGTGCCTGGAGTGTATGGAGGAACACTGAAGCTTTCTTT; CDR3aa: CAWSVWRNTEAFF; j_gene: TRBJ1-1; v_gene: TRBV30; d_gene: .; abundance: few
CDR3nt: TGTGCCAGCACCCCGGGGGGCCAGCGGGTGAGCTCCTACGAGCAGTACTTC; CDR3aa: CASTPGGQRVSSYEQYF; j_gene: TRBJ2-7; v_gene: TRBV5-4; d_gene: .; abundance: .
CDR3nt: TGTGCCAGCAGCCAAGATAGGGGGGGTTACACCGGGGAGCTGTTTTTT; CDR3aa: CASSQDRGGYTGELFF; j_gene: TRBJ2-2; v_gene: TRBV3-1/TRBV3-2; d_gene: .; abundance: .
CDR3nt: TGTGCCAGCAGCTTGGTTAGGGAGTACGAGCAGTACTTC; CDR3aa: CASSLVREYEQYF; j_gene: TRBJ2-7; v_gene: TRBV5-5; d_gene: .; abundance: .
CDR3nt: TGTGCCAGCAGCTTAGATTGGCAGTACCCTATGAGGGGCTACACCTTC; CDR3aa: CASSLDWQYPMRGYTF; j_gene: TRBJ1-2; v_gene: TRBV7-9; d_gene: .; abundance: .
CDR3nt: TGTGCCAGCAAGAGACTCCCCCGGAACACTGAAGCTTTCTTT; CDR3aa: CASKRLPRNTEAFF; j_gene: TRBJ1-1; v_gene: TRBV6-5; d_gene: .; abundance: .
CDR3nt: TGTGCCAGCAGCCGGACAGGAAATCAGCCCCAGCATTTT; CDR3aa: CASSRTGNQPQHF; j_gene: TRBJ1-5; v_gene: TRBV6-2/TRBV6-3; d_gene: TRBD1; abundance: .
CDR3nt: TGTGCCAGCAGCTTGGCGGGGACCTCTGGAAACACCATATATTTT; CDR3aa: CASSLAGTSGNTIYF; j_gene: TRBJ1-3; v_gene: TRBV7-3; d_gene: .; abundance: .